These 13 T cell receptor beta chains were sequenced from one sample in a study of blood T cell repertoires in COVID-19. Sequencing used immunoSEQ multiplex PCR; TCRdb keeps in-frame clones, though not all of them. The table shows tens of thousands of clones, with 88% occurring only once. Sequenced material: peripheral blood. The receptors originated from a man aged 50-60 years with active COVID-19.

The chain combines TRBV6-2 or TRBV6-3 with TRBJ1-1; possible D gene TRBD1, 5 bases. This CDR3 has 14 amino acids. With 2 bases removed from V and 8 bases from J, the gap between germline ends came to 15 bases. Germline V gene sequence: CDR1 MNHEY, CDR2 SVGEGT. The CDR3 DNA reads as TGTGCCAGCAGTTACGCCGGCTTCCAGGGAGAAGCTTTCTTT. Translation: CASSYAGFQGEAFF.

A remark on this clone: Relative to the germline gene, one junction end is altered; a read error may explain this. V and J are TRBV28 and TRBJ2-7; D is unresolved. CDR3 length equals 12 residues. CDR1 and CDR2 from the germline V gene are MDHEN and SYDVKM. CDR3 sequence: CASSLSSHEQYF. DNA for the CDR3: TGTGCCAGCAGTTTATCCTCCCACGAGCAGTACTTC. The whole variable domain, remainder taken from reference TRBV28 and TRBJ2-7, is DVKVTQSSRYLVKRTGEKVFLECVQDMDHENMFWYRQDPGLGLRLIYFSYDVKMKEKGDIPEGYSVSREKKERFSLILESASTNQTSMYLCASSLSSHEQYFGPGTRLTVT.

This clone was seen a single time. J is TRBJ1-1 and V is TRBV7-8, with 7 bases identical to TRBD1. Trimming took 1 base from V and 5 from J; bases not matched to a gene: 7. The CDR3 loop spans 15 amino acids. Germline CDR1 SGHVS, CDR2 FQNEAQ. The CDR3 reads CASSLVGTVGTEAFF. DNA for the CDR3: TGTGCCAGCAGCTTAGTCGGGACAGTAGGGACTGAAGCTTTCTTT.

V usage is TRBV5-1 and J usage is TRBJ1-4; D gene ambiguous. CDR3 size: 15 residues. V was pared by 7 bases and J by 0 bases, with 13 bases between. CDR1 and CDR2 (germline): SGHRS, YFSETQ. Here the CDR3 reads CASGVAAATNEKLFF. The CDR3 nucleotides read TGCGCCAGCGGGGTAGCGGCGGCAACTAATGAAAAACTGTTTTTT.

CDR3 region: CASSTTGASAGNTIYF. The CDR3 bases are TGTGCCAGCTCAACGACAGGCGCATCGGCTGGAAACACCATATATTTT. The genes are TRBV18 and TRBJ1-3, with D perhaps TRBD1 (6 bases). Germline CDR1 and CDR2: KGHSH and LQKENI. V lost 5 bases, J lost 2 bases, and 16 bases lay in between. The CDR3 sequence is 16 residues long.

This clone was seen a few times. The chain has TRBV5-1 and TRBJ1-4; 9 nucleotides agree with TRBD1. The CDR3 is 14 residues long. The V segment lost 4 bases and the J segment 6 bases; nucleotides outside the gene matches: 4. Germline assignment: CDR1 SGHRS and CDR2 YFSETQ. The CDR3 DNA follows: TGCGCCAGCAGCCACCGACAGGGGGATGAAAAACTGTTTTTT. Translated: CASSHRQGDEKLFF.

The CDR3 loop reads CASNGTSGGAYEQYF. The CDR3 bases are TGTGCCAGCAATGGGACTAGCGGGGGGGCCTACGAGCAGTACTTC. The chain joins TRBV6-4 to TRBJ2-7; 16 nucleotides align to TRBD2. CDR3 length equals 15 residues. The germline gives CDR1 MRHNA, CDR2 SNTAGT. V shed 7 bases, J shed 2 bases, and the junction held 2 bases outside the gene matches.

The chain employs TRBV29-1 and TRBJ1-4; D is undetermined. The CDR3 is 13 amino acids. The V end lost 6 bases, the J end lost 1 base, and 9 bases lay between the germline ends. Germline-derived CDR1 and CDR2 are SQVTM and ANQGSEA. The CDR3 DNA sequence: TGCAGCGTAAACGAGGGAACTAATGAAAAACTGTTTTTT. Its protein is CSVNEGTNEKLFF. The entire variable domain, with the rest obtained from reference TRBV29-1 and TRBJ1-4, is as follows: SAVISQKPSRDICQRGTSLTIQCQVDSQVTMMFWYRQQPGQSLTLIATANQGSEATYESGFVIDKFPISRPNLTFSTLTVSNMSPEDSSIYLCSVNEGTNEKLFFGSGTQLSVL.

The chain employs TRBV7-2 and TRBJ2-7; 7 bases line up with TRBD2. J gave up 5 bases and V 2 bases, and 9 bases lay outside the gene matches. The CDR3 contains 15 residues. CDR1 and CDR2 (germline): SGHTA, FQGNSA. CDR3 bases: TGTGCCAGCAGCTTAACCAGCGGGGAGGACGACGAGCAGTACTTC. Amino acids: CASSLTSGEDDEQYF.

The chain links TRBV28 to TRBJ1-4, with TRBD1 matching 10 bases. The germline gives CDR1 MDHEN, CDR2 SYDVKM. The CDR3 contains 16 residues. V shed 5 bases and J 7 bases; nucleotides not matched to a gene: 10. The CDR3 DNA is TGTGCCAGCAGTCGACCAGGGACAGGGGTCAGTGAAAAACTGTTTTTT. It translates to CASSRPGTGVSEKLFF. Looking up the rest from reference TRBV28 and TRBJ1-4 gives the full variable domain: DVKVTQSSRYLVKRTGEKVFLECVQDMDHENMFWYRQDPGLGLRLIYFSYDVKMKEKGDIPEGYSVSREKKERFSLILESASTNQTSMYLCASSRPGTGVSEKLFFGSGTQLSVL.

The V and J genes are TRBV27 and TRBJ1-1; 9 nucleotides agree with TRBD1. The CDR3 is made up of 20 amino acids. Germline V CDR1 and CDR2: MNHEY, SMNVEV (reference sequence). The ends lost 2 bases at V and 1 base at J; junction bases unmatched: 17. CDR3 amino acids: CASSLTYIIGTGRANTEAFF. For the CDR3, the DNA is TGTGCCAGCAGTTTAACCTATATTATCGGGACAGGGAGGGCGAACACTGAAGCTTTCTTT.

This rearrangement joins TRBV28 to TRBJ2-7; 10 nucleotides agree with TRBD1. This CDR3 spans 15 amino acids. The germline CDR1 and CDR2 sequences are MDHEN and SYDVKM. J lost 7 bases, V lost 4 bases, and 10 bases had no gene match. The CDR3 DNA sequence: TGTGCCAGCAGTTCCGTCGGACAGGGGGAAGGTGAGCAGTACTTC. It codes for CASSSVGQGEGEQYF.

With respect to this clone: Other DNA sequences within the sample encode an identical CDR3. The V call is TRBV29-1, the J call TRBJ1-1; tentatively, D is TRBD1 (5 bases). The V end lost 3 bases, the J end lost 2 bases, and 10 bases lay between the germline ends. The germline CDR1 and CDR2 sequences are SQVTM and ANQGSEA. This CDR3 has 13 residues. CDR3: CSVDGQGNTEAFF. CDR3 sequence (DNA): TGCAGCGTTGACGGTCAGGGCAACACTGAAGCTTTCTTT.